One and the same sample provided the 8 T cell receptor beta chains below, sequenced in a study of shared clonotypes between healthy human individuals. Assay: immunoSEQ multiplex PCR; the TCRdb copy retains only in-frame clones and omits some. Of roughly 680,000 clones in the sample, roughly 72% are singletons; the top ten hold around 1.7%. The sequencing sample was made of memory CD4+ T cells sorted from blood. Subset here: CD45RA-negative fraction. These receptors were collected from a woman aged 30 to 39 in good health.

This clone has a count of ten or more. J is TRBJ2-1 and V is TRBV20-1; D is uncertain. V lost 0 bases to trimming and J lost 12 bases, with 9 bases between them. Germline V gene sequence: CDR1 DFQATT, CDR2 SNEGSKA (reference sequence). This CDR3 contains 11 residues. This CDR3 is CSARDLERQFF. CDR3 DNA: TGCAGTGCTAGAGATTTGGAAAGGCAGTTCTTC.

The V gene is TRBV5-4, the J gene TRBJ2-7; a weak D match, TRBD1 (8 bases). The length of the CDR3 is 13 residues. CDR1 SGHNT and CDR2 YYREEE come from the germline V gene (reference sequence). Trimming shortened V by 4 bases and J by 4 bases, and 12 bases separated the two germline ends. This chain's CDR3 is CASSGGDRYEQYF. DNA of the CDR3: TGTGCCAGCAGCGGGGGGGACAGGTACGAGCAGTACTTC.

This clone has only a few counts. The chain uses TRBV6-6 and TRBJ2-3; the match to TRBD2 covers 11 bases. The V and J ends lost 7 bases and 6 bases, in that order; junction bases with no gene match: 12. CDR3 length: 16 residues. Per germline, CDR1 MNHNY and CDR2 SVGAGI (reference sequence). The CDR3 protein is CASTLTGGLAADTQYF. In DNA form, the CDR3 reads TGTGCCAGCACCTTAACGGGGGGACTAGCGGCTGATACGCAGTATTTT.

For this clone: The sample contains more than one DNA sequence encoding this CDR3. The chain employs TRBV5-1 and TRBJ2-1; 7 nucleotides line up with TRBD2. The CDR3 covers 15 residues. Germline loops: CDR1 SGHRS, CDR2 YFSETQ. J gave up 0 bases and V 4 bases, and 4 bases lay outside the gene matches. CDR3 region: CASSLPGGSYNEQFF. In nucleotides, the CDR3 is TGCGCCAGCAGCCTACCGGGAGGCTCCTACAATGAGCAGTTCTTC.

V and J are TRBV27 and TRBJ1-5, with 8 bases identical to TRBD1. The CDR3 contains 15 residues. In germline, CDR1 is MNHEY, CDR2 SMNVEV (reference sequence). V shed 6 bases and J 4 bases; nucleotides not matched to a gene: 8. In DNA form, the CDR3 reads TGTGCCAGCAGGCCTCTGGACAGGGTAAATCAGCCCCAGCATTTT. Amino acid sequence: CASRPLDRVNQPQHF.

This chain connects TRBV7-9 to TRBJ2-5, with D unclear. V was pared by 5 bases and J by 1 base, with 14 bases between. CDR1 is SEHNR, CDR2 FQNEAQ, per germline (reference sequence). This CDR3 region has 15 residues. This chain's CDR3 is CASSPPGTVQETQYF. The CDR3 coding sequence is TGTGCCAGCAGCCCGCCCGGTACAGTCCAAGAGACCCAGTACTTC. The whole variable domain, filled in from reference TRBV7-9 and TRBJ2-5, reads DTGVSQNPRHKITKRGQNVTFRCDPISEHNRLYWYRQTLGQGPEFLTYFQNEAQLEKSRLLSDRFSAERPKGSFSTLEIQRTEQGDSAMYLCASSPPGTVQETQYFGPGTRLLVL.

CDR3 in DNA: TGCGCCAGCAGCCAAGAGAGCGGGAGGGTCGGTGGGACGCAGTATTTT. Its protein is CASSQESGRVGGTQYF. This sequence joins TRBV4-1 and TRBJ2-3; 10 bases fit TRBD2. Germline V gene data show CDR1 as MGHRA and CDR2 as YSYEKL. The J segment lost 9 bases and the V segment lost 0 bases, leaving 9 bases of the junction unmatched. The CDR3 sequence is 16 residues long.

The chain employs TRBV12-5 and TRBJ1-1; no clear D. There are 14 residues in the CDR3. The V end lost 1 base, the J end lost 3 bases, and 9 bases lay between the germline ends. Germline V gene sequence: CDR1 LGHNT, CDR2 FRNRAP. The CDR3 loop is CASGLGPQDTEAFF. As DNA, the CDR3 is TGTGCTAGTGGTTTGGGCCCCCAGGACACTGAAGCTTTCTTT.